These T cell receptor beta chains were read from a single sample in a study of T cell responses to AZD1222 COVID-19 vaccine. Produced via immunoSEQ multiplex PCR; TCRdb's table is partial and in-frame only. The sample includes some 150,000 clones, over 90% seen only once; the top ten take about 3.7%. This sample comprised peripheral blood, obtained 28 days after the second AZD1222 dose. The receptor set was obtained from an adult who received the AZD1222 COVID-19 vaccine. The CDR3 runs from the conserved cysteine through the conserved F or W. A D gene is named only where the DNA matches it firmly. Some rows mark clone size as missing; the rest say once, few, many or name a class of expanded clone.

j_call	d_call	v_call	clone_size	cdr3_nt	cdr3_aa
TRBJ2-1	-	TRBV7-9	once	TGTGCCAGCAGCCCACCGTGGGGGAATGAGCAGTTCTTC	CASSPPWGNEQFF
TRBJ1-4	TRBD1	TRBV27	-	TGTGCCAGCCAACGACAGGGGGCGGGTGAAAAACTGTTTTTT	CASQRQGAGEKLFF
TRBJ1-1	-	TRBV18	-	TGTGCCAGCTCTACCGGGACTGCTGACACTGAAGCTTTCTTT	CASSTGTADTEAFF
TRBJ2-5	-	TRBV7-6	-	TGTGCCAGCAGCTTAGCCAGTTCGGAGACCCAGTACTTC	CASSLASSETQYF
TRBJ2-4	TRBD1	TRBV28	-	TGTGCCAGCAGTTTGACGACAGGGCAGAAAAACATTCAGTACTTC	CASSLTTGQKNIQYF
TRBJ1-4	-	TRBV28	-	TGTGCCAGCAGTCGACCCCCCGGGGCCGCTAATGAAAAACTGTTTTTT	CASSRPPGAANEKLFF
TRBJ2-3	TRBD2	TRBV6-2/TRBV6-3	-	TGTGCCAGCAGTCCAGCAAGCGGGAAGGCAGATACGCAGTATTTT	CASSPASGKADTQYF
TRBJ1-6	-	TRBV6-2/TRBV6-3	-	TGTGCCAGCAGTTACTCGGTAAATTCACCCCTCCACTTT	CASSYSVNSPLHF
TRBJ2-7	-	TRBV27	-	TGTGCCAGCAGCCACGAATCCCTTTCCTACGAGCAGTACTTC	CASSHESLSYEQYF
TRBJ2-7	TRBD1	TRBV28	-	TGTGCCAGCAGTTTCAGGGGGTTCAACTCCTACGAGCAGTACTTC	CASSFRGFNSYEQYF
TRBJ1-4	TRBD1	TRBV10-3	-	TGTGCCACTCAAGGGGGACAGGGACAGGATGAAAAACTGTTTTTT	CATQGGQGQDEKLFF
TRBJ2-2	-	TRBV18	-	TGTGCCAGCTCAGGGGGAAACTACGGCACCGGGGAGCTGTTTTTT	CASSGGNYGTGELFF
TRBJ1-1	-	TRBV7-9	-	TGTGCCAGCAGCACATACTCAGGGGTGGCTGAAGCTTTCTTT	CASSTYSGVAEAFF
TRBJ1-4	-	TRBV12-3/TRBV12-4	-	TGTGCCAGCAGTTTAGACAGCTATGAAAAACTGTTTTTT	CASSLDSYEKLFF
TRBJ1-1	-	TRBV7-9	few	TGTGCCAGCAGCTTCACAGGGCCTACCGAAGCTTTCTTT	CASSFTGPTEAFF
TRBJ1-1	TRBD1	TRBV3-1/TRBV3-2	-	TGTGCCAGCAGCAGCCGGGACAGGGAGACTGAAGCTTTCTTT	CASSSRDRETEAFF
TRBJ1-2	TRBD1	TRBV19	-	TGTGCCAGTAGTATACGGGCAGGGGGCATGTTCTATGGCTACACCTTC	CASSIRAGGMFYGYTF
TRBJ1-5	-	TRBV18	once	TGTGCCAGCTCACCCTCAGGGGACAATAGCAATCAGCCCCAGCATTTT	CASSPSGDNSNQPQHF
TRBJ2-3	-	TRBV28	-	TGTGCCAGCAGTTTATGGGGCAGGTGGGGGGTAACAGATACGCAGTATTTT	CASSLWGRWGVTDTQYF
TRBJ2-3	-	TRBV6-5	-	TGTGCCAGCAGTTACAGGTTGACAGATACGCAGTATTTT	CASSYRLTDTQYF
TRBJ2-5	TRBD2	TRBV7-9	-	TGTGCCAGCACTCCAGGGGCGGGAGGGCAAGAGACCCAGTACTTC	CASTPGAGGQETQYF
TRBJ1-5	-	TRBV19	-	TGTGCCAGTAGGTATCGCAATCAGCCCCAGCATTTT	CASRYRNQPQHF
TRBJ2-1	-	TRBV6-6	-	TGTGCCGTAAAGGTTCTGAATGAGCAGTTCTTC	CAVKVLNEQFF
TRBJ1-6	-	TRBV28	-	TGTGCCAGCATGAGACAGCAATTAGGAAATTCACCCCTCCACTTT	CASMRQQLGNSPLHF
TRBJ1-2	-	TRBV27	-	TGTGCCAGCAGTCCAGGGAGGAGAGTAGCTAACTATGGCTACACCTTC	CASSPGRRVANYGYTF
TRBJ1-1	-	TRBV6-6	-	TGTGCCAGCAGTTACCGGAGGGGGGACACTGAAGCTTTCTTT	CASSYRRGDTEAFF
TRBJ2-7	TRBD2	TRBV7-2	once	TGTGCCAGCAGCTTAGCCCATACTCCGGGACTAGCGGGTTACGAGCAGTACTTC	CASSLAHTPGLAGYEQYF
TRBJ1-2	-	TRBV7-9	-	TGTGCCAGCAGCTCCATCACGACAGGCGGGCCCTATGGCTACACCTTC	CASSSITTGGPYGYTF
TRBJ1-5	-	TRBV28	few	TGTGCCAGCACCCCTTGGGACACAAATCAGCCCCAGCATTTT	CASTPWDTNQPQHF
TRBJ1-4	TRBD1	TRBV9	-	TGTGCCAGCGCGGGACAGGGGAGTGAAAAACTGTTTTTT	CASAGQGSEKLFF
TRBJ2-7	-	TRBV21-1	-	TGTGCCAGCAGCAAAAGCCGCTCCTACGAGCAGTACTTC	CASSKSRSYEQYF
TRBJ2-7	-	TRBV28	-	TGTGCCAGCAGTGCGCCGGGCTACGAGCAGTACTTC	CASSAPGYEQYF
TRBJ1-1	-	TRBV7-2	-	TGTGCCAGCAGCTTAGGACTGTCGAGCCCTGAAGCTTTCTTT	CASSLGLSSPEAFF
TRBJ2-1	TRBD1	TRBV5-1	once	TGCGCCAGCAGCTTGGTTAGGGGGCGTCCCCACAATGAGCAGTTCTTC	CASSLVRGRPHNEQFF
TRBJ1-5	-	TRBV19	-	TGTGCCAGTAGCCCCAGGGTAATAGGTCAGCCCCAGCATTTT	CASSPRVIGQPQHF
TRBJ1-2	-	TRBV3-1/TRBV3-2	-	TGTGCCAGCAGCCAAGGAGGGAGGCCTGGCTACACCTTC	CASSQGGRPGYTF
TRBJ1-1	-	TRBV10-3	-	TGTGCCATCAGTGGACAGGTGAACACTGAAGCTTTCTTT	CAISGQVNTEAFF
TRBJ2-7	TRBD2	TRBV4-1	-	TGCGCCAGCAGCCAAGTAGGGCTAGCGGCCTACGAGCAGTACTTC	CASSQVGLAAYEQYF
TRBJ2-3	TRBD1	TRBV30	-	TGTGCCTTTGACAGGGCCGAAGGCACAGATACGCAGTATTTT	CAFDRAEGTDTQYF
TRBJ2-5	TRBD1	TRBV3-1/TRBV3-2	-	TGTGCCAGCAGAGAATCCGGGACAGGGGGTATAGAGACCCAGTACTTC	CASRESGTGGIETQYF
TRBJ2-7	-	TRBV11-2	-	TGTGCCAGCAGCTTAGCCGACGGGCCCCTGGAGCAGTACTTC	CASSLADGPLEQYF
TRBJ1-6	-	TRBV9	-	TGTGCCAGCAGCACCGAGACGAGGGGGGATTCACCCCTCCACTTT	CASSTETRGDSPLHF
TRBJ1-5	-	TRBV2	once	TGTGCCAGCAGTGCCAGTAGCAATCAGCCCCAGCATTTT	CASSASSNQPQHF
TRBJ1-1	-	TRBV5-1	-	TGCGCCAGCAGCGTTCGCCAGGGGAACACTGAAGCTTTCTTT	CASSVRQGNTEAFF
TRBJ2-2	TRBD2	TRBV7-3	-	TGTGCCAGCAGCTTAAGGGGCGGGAGGGCGTACACCGGGGAGCTGTTTTTT	CASSLRGGRAYTGELFF
TRBJ2-1	-	TRBV11-2	-	TGTGCCAGCAGCCCCCGCCATGAGCAGTTCTTC	CASSPRHEQFF
TRBJ2-3	-	TRBV4-1	-	TGCGCCAGCAGCTTTGGAGGAGGGAGCGGAGATACGCAGTATTTT	CASSFGGGSGDTQYF
TRBJ2-7	-	TRBV7-9	once	TGTGCCTCAACGGCAGTATGGGACTCCGGGTTGTACTTC	CASTAVWDSGLYF
TRBJ1-4	-	TRBV6-2/TRBV6-3	once	TGTGCCAGCAGTTACCCCTCCAGGGGAGGAAATGAAAAACTGTTTTTT	CASSYPSRGGNEKLFF
TRBJ2-3	-	TRBV5-1	-	TGCGCCAGCAGCTTGGGGGCTAGCACAGATACGCAGTATTTT	CASSLGASTDTQYF
TRBJ1-2	TRBD1	TRBV5-6	-	TGTGCCAGCAGCTCTCTACCGGGACAGAACTATGGCTACACCTTC	CASSSLPGQNYGYTF
TRBJ2-7	TRBD1	TRBV18	-	TGTGCCAGCTCCGCCGGGACAGGGCCCAACGAGCAGTACTTC	CASSAGTGPNEQYF
TRBJ2-3	TRBD2	TRBV28	-	TGTGCCAGCAGCACTCCCCTGGGGCTAGCGGACACAGATACGCAGTATTTT	CASSTPLGLADTDTQYF
TRBJ1-3	-	TRBV3-1/TRBV3-2	-	TGTGCCAGCAGCCAAAATCCCCTGGCCGGGCCCGGAAACACCATATATTTT	CASSQNPLAGPGNTIYF
TRBJ2-7	TRBD1	TRBV24-1	-	TGTGCCACCAGTGATTCAGGGGGCGAGGGGTACGAGCAGTACTTC	CATSDSGGEGYEQYF